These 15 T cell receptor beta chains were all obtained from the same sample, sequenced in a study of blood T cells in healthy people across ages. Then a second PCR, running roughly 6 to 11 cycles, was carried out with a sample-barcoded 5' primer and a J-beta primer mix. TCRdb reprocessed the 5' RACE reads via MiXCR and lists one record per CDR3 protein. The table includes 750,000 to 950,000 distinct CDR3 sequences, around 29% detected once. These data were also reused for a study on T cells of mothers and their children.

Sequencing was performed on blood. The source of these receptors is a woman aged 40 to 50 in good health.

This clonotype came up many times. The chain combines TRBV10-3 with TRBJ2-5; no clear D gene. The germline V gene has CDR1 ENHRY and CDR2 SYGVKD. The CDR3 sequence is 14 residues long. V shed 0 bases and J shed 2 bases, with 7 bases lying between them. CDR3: CAISESVSQETQYF. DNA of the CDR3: TGTGCCATCAGTGAGTCGGTGTCTCAAGAGACCCAGTACTTC.

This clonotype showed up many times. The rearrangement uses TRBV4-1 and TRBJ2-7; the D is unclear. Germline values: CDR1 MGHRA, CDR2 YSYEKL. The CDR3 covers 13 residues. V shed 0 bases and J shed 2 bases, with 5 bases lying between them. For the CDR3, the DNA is TGCGCCAGCAGCCAAGATAAGGCCTACGAGCAGTACTTC. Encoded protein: CASSQDKAYEQYF.

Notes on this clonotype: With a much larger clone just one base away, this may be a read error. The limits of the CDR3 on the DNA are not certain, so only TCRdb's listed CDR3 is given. The CDR3 loop is CASSFDVGSGANVLNF. This chain uses TRBV5-1 with TRBJ2-6. Inclusive of both ends, the CDR3 amounts to 16 amino acids. CDR1 is SGHRS, CDR2 YFSETQ, per germline.

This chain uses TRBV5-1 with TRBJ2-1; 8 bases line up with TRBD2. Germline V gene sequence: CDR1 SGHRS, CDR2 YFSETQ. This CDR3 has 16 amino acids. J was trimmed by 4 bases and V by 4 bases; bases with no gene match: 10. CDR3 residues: CASSNTPGTRYNEQFF. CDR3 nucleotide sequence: TGCGCCAGCAGCAATACGCCCGGGACTAGGTACAATGAGCAGTTCTTC.

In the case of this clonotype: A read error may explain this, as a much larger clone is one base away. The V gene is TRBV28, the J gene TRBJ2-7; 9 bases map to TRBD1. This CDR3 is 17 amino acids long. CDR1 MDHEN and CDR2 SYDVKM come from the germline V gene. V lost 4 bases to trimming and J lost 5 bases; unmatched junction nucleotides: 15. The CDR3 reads CASSSRLGQGRSHEQYF. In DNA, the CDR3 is TGTGCCAGCAGTTCCCGGCTTGGACAGGGGAGGTCCCACGAGCAGTACTTC.

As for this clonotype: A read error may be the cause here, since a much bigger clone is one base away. CDR3 DNA sequence: TGTGCCAGCAGCCATGGTGGGGTTGAGCAGTACTTC. It translates to CASSHGGVEQYF. The chain employs TRBV3-1 and TRBJ2-4; no clear D gene. CDR3 length: 12 residues. Germline V gives CDR1 LGHDT, CDR2 YNNKEL (reference sequence). V was pared by 3 bases and J by 13 bases, with 13 bases between.

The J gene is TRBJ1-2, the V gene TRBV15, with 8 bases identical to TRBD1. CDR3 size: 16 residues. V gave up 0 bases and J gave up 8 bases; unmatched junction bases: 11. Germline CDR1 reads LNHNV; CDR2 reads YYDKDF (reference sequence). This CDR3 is CATSREGRGRSKGYTF. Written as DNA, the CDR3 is TGTGCCACCAGCAGAGAGGGCAGGGGGCGCAGTAAAGGCTACACCTTC.

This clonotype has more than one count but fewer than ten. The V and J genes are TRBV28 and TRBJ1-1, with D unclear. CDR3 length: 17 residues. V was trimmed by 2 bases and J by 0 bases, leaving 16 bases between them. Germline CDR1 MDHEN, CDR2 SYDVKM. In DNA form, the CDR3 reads TGTGCCAGCAGTTTAGGAGCCACCGCCCGGATGAACACTGAAGCTTTCTTT. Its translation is CASSLGATARMNTEAFF.

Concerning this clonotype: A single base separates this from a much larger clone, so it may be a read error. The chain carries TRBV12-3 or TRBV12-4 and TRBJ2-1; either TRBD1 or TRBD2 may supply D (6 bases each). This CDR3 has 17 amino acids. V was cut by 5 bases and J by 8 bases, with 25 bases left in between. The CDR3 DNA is TGTGCCAGCAGTCCACTAGTGGGGGGCACTCTCGTAGATGAGCAGTTCTTC. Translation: CASSPLVGGTLVDEQFF.

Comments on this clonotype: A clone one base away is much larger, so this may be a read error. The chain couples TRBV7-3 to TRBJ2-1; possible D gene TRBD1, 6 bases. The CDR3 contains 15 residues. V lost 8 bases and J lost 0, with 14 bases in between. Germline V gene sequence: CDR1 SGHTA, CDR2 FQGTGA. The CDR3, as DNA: TGTGCCAGCTCTGGGGGCCGCCGCTCCTACAATGAGCAGTTCTTC. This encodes CASSGGRRSYNEQFF.

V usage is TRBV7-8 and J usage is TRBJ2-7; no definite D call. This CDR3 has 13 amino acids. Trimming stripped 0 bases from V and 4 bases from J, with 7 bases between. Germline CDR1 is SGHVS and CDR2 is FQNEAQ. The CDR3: CASSLAIRYEQYF. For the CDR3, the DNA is TGTGCCAGCAGCTTAGCCATACGATACGAGCAGTACTTC.

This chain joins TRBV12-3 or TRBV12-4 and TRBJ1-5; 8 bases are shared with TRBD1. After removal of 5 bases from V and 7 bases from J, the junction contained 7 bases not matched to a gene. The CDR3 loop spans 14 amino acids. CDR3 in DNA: TGTGCCAGCAGTAAGACAGGGGTCGAGCAGCCCCAGCATTTT. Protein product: CASSKTGVEQPQHF.

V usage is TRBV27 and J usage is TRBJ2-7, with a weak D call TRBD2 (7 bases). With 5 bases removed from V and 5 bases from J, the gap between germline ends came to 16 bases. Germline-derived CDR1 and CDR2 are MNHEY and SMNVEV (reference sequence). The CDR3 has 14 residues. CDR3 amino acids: CASSPVGGRNEQYF. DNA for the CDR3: TGTGCCAGCAGTCCCGTGGGGGGGCGAAACGAGCAGTACTTC.

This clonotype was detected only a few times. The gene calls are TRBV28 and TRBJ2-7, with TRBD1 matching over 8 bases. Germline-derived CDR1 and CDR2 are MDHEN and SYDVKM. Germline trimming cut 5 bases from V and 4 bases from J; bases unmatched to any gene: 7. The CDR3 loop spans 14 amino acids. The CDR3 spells CASSPGGQIYEQYF. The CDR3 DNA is TGTGCCAGCAGTCCAGGGGGCCAGATTTACGAGCAGTACTTC.

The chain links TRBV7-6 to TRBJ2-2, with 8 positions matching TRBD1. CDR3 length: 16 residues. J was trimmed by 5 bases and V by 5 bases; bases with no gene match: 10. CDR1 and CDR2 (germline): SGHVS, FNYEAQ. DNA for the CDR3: TGTGCCAGCAGCCCCGGAACGGACAGGGTAACCGGGGAGCTGTTTTTT. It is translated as CASSPGTDRVTGELFF. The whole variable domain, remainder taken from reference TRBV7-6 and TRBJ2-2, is GAGVSQSPRYKVTKRGQDVALRCDPISGHVSLYWYRQALGQGPEFLTYFNYEAQQDKSGLPNDRFSAERPEGSISTLTIQRTEQRDSAMYRCASSPGTDRVTGELFFGEGSRLTVL.